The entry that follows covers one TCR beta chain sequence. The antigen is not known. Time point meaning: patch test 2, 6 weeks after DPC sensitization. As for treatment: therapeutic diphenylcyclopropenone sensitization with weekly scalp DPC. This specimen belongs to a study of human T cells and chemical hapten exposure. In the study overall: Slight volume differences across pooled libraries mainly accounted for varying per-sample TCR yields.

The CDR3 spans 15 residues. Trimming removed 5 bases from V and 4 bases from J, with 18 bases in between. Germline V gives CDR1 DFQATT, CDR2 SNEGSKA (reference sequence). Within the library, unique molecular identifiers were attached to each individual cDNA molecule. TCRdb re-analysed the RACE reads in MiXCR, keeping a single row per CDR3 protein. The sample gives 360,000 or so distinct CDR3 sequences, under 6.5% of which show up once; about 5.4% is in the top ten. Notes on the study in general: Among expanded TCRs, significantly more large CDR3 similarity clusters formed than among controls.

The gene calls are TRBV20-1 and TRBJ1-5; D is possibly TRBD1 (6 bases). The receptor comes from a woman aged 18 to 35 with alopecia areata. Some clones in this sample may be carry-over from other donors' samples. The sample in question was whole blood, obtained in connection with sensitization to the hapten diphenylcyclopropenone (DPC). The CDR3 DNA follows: TGCAGTGCTCCCTCTGCGGGGGCCCGGAATCAGCCCCAGCATTTT. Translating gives CSAPSAGARNQPQHF.